This TCR beta chain was profiled in a study of blood T cell repertoires in COVID-19. Study-level background: The United States, Italy and Spain provided the acute and convalescent COVID-19 samples. Sources were T cells, B-cell-depleted T cells, or PBMCs; the material itself was cDNA or gDNA.

The CDR3 loop spans 16 amino acids. Germline V gives CDR1 SGHDT, CDR2 YYEEEE. V gave up 4 bases and J gave up 5 bases, with 18 bases separating them. Original processing notes: Estimated nucleated cell counts came from reference gene primer amplification. Assay used: immunoSEQ multiplex PCR; TCRdb lists only in-frame clones, some missing. That table furnishes V, J and clone size, whereas the DNA furnished D and trimming. Among around 200,000 clones listed, roughly nine tenths were seen once. Seattle cases were enrolled at active infection and followed longitudinally. This receptor was taken from a woman in her sixties or seventies with COVID-19, enrolled during active disease. This chain joins TRBV5-6 and TRBJ1-4, with D tentatively TRBD1 (6 bases). Sequencing was carried out using peripheral blood. The DNA of the CDR3 is TGTGCCAGCAGCGGTGGATCAGGGGTTCGGAATGAAAAACTGTTTTTT. Its translation is CASSGGSGVRNEKLFF. Complete variable domain (other parts from reference TRBV5-6 and TRBJ1-4): DAGVTQSPTHLIKTRGQQVTLRCSPKSGHDTVSWYQQALGQGPQFIFQYYEEEERQRGNFPDRFSGHQFPNYSSELNVNALLLGDSALYLCASSGGSGVRNEKLFFGSGTQLSVL.